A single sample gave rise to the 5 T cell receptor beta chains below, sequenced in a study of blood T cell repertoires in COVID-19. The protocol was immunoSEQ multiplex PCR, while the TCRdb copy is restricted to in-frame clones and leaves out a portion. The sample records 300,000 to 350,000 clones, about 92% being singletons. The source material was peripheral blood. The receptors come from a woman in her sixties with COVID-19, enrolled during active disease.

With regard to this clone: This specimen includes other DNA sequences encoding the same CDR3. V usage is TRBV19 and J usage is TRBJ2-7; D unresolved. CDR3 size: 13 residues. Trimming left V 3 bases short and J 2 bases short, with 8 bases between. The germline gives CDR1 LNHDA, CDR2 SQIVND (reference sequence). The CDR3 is CASSIAGAYEQYF. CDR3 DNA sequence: TGTGCCAGTAGTATTGCCGGTGCCTACGAGCAGTACTTC.

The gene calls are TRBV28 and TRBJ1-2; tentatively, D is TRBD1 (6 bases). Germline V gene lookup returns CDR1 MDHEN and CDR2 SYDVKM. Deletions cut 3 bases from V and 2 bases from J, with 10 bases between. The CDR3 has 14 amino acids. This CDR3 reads CASSLTGPNYGYTF. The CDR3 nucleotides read TGTGCCAGCAGTTTGACAGGACCCAACTATGGCTACACCTTC.

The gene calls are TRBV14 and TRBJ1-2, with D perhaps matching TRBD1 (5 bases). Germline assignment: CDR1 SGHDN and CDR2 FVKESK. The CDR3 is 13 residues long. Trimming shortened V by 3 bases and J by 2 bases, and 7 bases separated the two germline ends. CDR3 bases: TGTGCCAGCAGCCAGGGGCTGAACTATGGCTACACCTTC. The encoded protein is CASSQGLNYGYTF.

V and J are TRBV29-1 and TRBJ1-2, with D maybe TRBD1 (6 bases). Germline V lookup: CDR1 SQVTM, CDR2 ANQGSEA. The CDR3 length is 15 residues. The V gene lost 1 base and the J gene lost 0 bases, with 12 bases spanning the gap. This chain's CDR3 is CSVEGPGASNYGYTF. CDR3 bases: TGCAGCGTTGAAGGTCCAGGGGCTTCTAACTATGGCTACACCTTC.

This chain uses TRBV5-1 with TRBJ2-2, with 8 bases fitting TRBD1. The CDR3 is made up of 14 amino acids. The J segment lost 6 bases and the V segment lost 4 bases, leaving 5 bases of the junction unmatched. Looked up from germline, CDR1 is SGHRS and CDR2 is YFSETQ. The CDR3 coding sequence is TGCGCCAGCAGCACTCAACAGGGGGCCGGGGAGCTGTTTTTT. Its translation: CASSTQQGAGELFF.